What follows are 3 T cell receptor beta chains derived from one specimen sequenced in a study of shared clonotypes between healthy human individuals. Libraries were prepared by immunoSEQ multiplex PCR; TCRdb keeps only in-frame clonotypes and omits some of them. The data show 600,000 to 750,000 clones, over 55% seen once. The sample comprised memory CD4+ T cells sorted from blood. Subset reported: CD45RA-negative fraction. The receptors originated from a woman under 40 in good health.

V usage is TRBV28 and J usage is TRBJ1-5, with D unresolved. Per germline, CDR1 MDHEN and CDR2 SYDVKM. The ends were cut back, 6 bases at V and 9 bases at J, with 15 bases in the middle. The CDR3 length is 13 residues. The CDR3 DNA sequence: TGTGCCAGCAGCCTTCCCAGTGGACGGCCCCAGCATTTT. As protein: CASSLPSGRPQHF.

V and J are TRBV6-5 and TRBJ2-7; weak D call: TRBD1 (5 bases). Germline CDR1 is MNHEY and CDR2 is SVGAGI. The CDR3 length is 14 residues. Trimming took 3 bases from V and 2 from J, leaving 11 bases between them. The CDR3, as DNA: TGTGCCAGCAGTTATGGGGCCAATACCTACGAGCAGTACTTC. This sequence encodes CASSYGANTYEQYF.

The chain recombines TRBV28 with TRBJ2-7; a weak D match, TRBD1 (5 bases). CDR3 size: 13 residues. Germline-derived CDR1 and CDR2 are MDHEN and SYDVKM. Trimming left V 4 bases short and J 3 bases short, with 10 bases between. CDR3 sequence: CASSWATVYEQYF. The CDR3 DNA reads as TGTGCCAGCAGTTGGGCGACAGTCTACGAGCAGTACTTC.